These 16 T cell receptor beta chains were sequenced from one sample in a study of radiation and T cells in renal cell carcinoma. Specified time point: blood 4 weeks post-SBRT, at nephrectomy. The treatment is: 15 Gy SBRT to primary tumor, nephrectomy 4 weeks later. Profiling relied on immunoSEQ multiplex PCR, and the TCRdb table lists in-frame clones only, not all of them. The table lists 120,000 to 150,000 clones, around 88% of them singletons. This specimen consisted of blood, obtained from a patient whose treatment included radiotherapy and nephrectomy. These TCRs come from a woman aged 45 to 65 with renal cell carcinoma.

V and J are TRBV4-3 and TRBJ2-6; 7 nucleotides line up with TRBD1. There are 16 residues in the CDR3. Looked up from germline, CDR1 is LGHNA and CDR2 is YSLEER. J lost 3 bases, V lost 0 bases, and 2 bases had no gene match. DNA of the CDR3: TGCGCCAGCAGCCAAGATCAGGGGGTTGGGGCCAACGTCCTGACTTTC. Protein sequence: CASSQDQGVGANVLTF.

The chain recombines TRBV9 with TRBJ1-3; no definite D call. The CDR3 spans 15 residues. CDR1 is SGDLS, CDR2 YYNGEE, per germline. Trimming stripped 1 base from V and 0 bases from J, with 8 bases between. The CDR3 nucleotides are TGTGCCAGCAGCGTAAGTCAAAACTCTGGAAACACCATATATTTT. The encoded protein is CASSVSQNSGNTIYF.

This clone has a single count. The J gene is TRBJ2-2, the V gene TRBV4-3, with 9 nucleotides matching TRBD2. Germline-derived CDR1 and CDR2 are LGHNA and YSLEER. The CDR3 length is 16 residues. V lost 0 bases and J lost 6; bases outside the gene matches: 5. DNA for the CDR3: TGCGCCAGCAGCCAAGAGGGCGGGAGGGCCCCCGGGGAGCTGTTTTTT. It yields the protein CASSQEGGRAPGELFF.

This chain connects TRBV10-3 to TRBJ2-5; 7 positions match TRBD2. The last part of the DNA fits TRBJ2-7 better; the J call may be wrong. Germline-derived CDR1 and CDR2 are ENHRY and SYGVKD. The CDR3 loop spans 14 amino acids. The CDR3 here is CAIRGGRPGDEQYF. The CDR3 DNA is TGTGCCATCAGGGGGGGGAGACCGGGCGACGAGCAGTACTTC.

The CDR3 bases are TGCGCCAGCAGCCCGGGGACGGTTATGAACACTGAAGCTTTCTTT. Protein sequence: CASSPGTVMNTEAFF. This chain uses TRBV4-1 with TRBJ1-1; D is perhaps TRBD1 (5 bases). This CDR3 has 15 amino acids. V shed 4 bases and J shed 0 bases, with 12 bases lying between them. Germline values: CDR1 MGHRA, CDR2 YSYEKL.

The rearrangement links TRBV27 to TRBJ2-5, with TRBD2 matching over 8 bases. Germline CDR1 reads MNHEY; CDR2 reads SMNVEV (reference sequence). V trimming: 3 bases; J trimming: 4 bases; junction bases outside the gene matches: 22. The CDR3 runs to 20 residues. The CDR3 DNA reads TGTGCCAGCAGTTTGCACCCTCCCAAGCGGACTAGCTCGTTAGGAGAGACCCAGTACTTC. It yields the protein CASSLHPPKRTSSLGETQYF.

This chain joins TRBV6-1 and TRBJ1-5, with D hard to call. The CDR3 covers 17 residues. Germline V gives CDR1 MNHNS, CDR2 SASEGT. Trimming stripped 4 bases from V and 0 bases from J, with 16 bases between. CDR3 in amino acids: CASSGLRVTLSNQPQHF. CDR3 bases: TGTGCCAGCAGTGGGTTAAGGGTCACCCTTAGCAATCAGCCCCAGCATTTT.

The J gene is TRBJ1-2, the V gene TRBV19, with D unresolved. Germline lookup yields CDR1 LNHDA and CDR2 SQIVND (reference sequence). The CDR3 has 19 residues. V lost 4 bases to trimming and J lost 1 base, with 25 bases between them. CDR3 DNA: TGTGCCAGTAGTACCCACCCCGGACCCATTTTGACTCTTAACTATGGCTACACCTTC. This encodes CASSTHPGPILTLNYGYTF.

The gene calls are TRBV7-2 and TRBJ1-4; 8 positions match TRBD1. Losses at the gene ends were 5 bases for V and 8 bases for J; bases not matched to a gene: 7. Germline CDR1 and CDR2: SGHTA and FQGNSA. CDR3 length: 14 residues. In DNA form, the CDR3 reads TGTGCCAGCAGCCGGGGCAGGACAGGGGAAAAACTGTTTTTT. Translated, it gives CASSRGRTGEKLFF. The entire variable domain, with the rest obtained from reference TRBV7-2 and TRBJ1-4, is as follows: GAGVSQSPSNKVTEKGKDVELRCDPISGHTALYWYRQSLGQGLEFLIYFQGNSAPDKSGLPSDRFSAERTGGSVSTLTIQRTQQEDSAVYLCASSRGRTGEKLFFGSGTQLSVL.

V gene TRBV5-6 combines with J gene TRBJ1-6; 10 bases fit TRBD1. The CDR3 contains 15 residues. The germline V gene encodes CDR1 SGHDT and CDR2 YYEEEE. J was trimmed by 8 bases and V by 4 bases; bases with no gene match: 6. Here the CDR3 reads CASSPGTGDDSPLHF. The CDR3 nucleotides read TGTGCCAGCAGCCCCGGGACAGGGGATGATTCACCCCTCCACTTT. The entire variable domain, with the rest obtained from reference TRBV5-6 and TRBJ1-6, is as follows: DAGVTQSPTHLIKTRGQQVTLRCSPKSGHDTVSWYQQALGQGPQFIFQYYEEEERQRGNFPDRFSGHQFPNYSSELNVNALLLGDSALYLCASSPGTGDDSPLHFGNGTRLTVT.

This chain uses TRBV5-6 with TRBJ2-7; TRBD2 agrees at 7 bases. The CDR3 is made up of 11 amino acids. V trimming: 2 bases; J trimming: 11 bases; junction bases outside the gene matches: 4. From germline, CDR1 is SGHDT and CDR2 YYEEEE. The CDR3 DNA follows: TGTGCCAGCAGCTTTCGCAGCGGGGAGTACTTC. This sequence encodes CASSFRSGEYF.

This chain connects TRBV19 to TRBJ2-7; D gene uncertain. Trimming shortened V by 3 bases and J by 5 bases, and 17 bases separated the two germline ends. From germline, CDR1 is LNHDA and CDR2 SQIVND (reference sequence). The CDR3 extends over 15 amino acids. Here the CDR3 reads CASSIDTEPRNEQYF. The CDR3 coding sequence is TGTGCCAGTAGTATCGATACGGAGCCACGGAACGAGCAGTACTTC.

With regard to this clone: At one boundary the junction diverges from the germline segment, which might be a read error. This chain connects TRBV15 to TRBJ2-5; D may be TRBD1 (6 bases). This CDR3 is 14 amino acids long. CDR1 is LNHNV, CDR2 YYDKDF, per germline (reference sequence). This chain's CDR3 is CATSRDLETGPSDF. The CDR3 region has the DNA TGTGCCACCAGCAGAGATCTTGAGACAGGCCCCTCGGACTTC.

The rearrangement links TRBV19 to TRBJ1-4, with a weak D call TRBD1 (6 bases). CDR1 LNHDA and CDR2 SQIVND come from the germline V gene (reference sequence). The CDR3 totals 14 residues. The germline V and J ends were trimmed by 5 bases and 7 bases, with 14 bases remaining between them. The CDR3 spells CASSPQGPGEKLFF. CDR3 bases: TGTGCCAGTAGTCCACAGGGTCCAGGTGAAAAACTGTTTTTT.

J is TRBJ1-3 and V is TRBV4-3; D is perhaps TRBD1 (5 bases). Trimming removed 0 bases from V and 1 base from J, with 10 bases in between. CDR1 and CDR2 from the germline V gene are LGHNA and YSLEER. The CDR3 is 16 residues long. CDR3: CASSQDPGGSGNTIYF. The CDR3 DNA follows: TGCGCCAGCAGCCAAGATCCGGGGGGTTCTGGAAACACCATATATTTT.

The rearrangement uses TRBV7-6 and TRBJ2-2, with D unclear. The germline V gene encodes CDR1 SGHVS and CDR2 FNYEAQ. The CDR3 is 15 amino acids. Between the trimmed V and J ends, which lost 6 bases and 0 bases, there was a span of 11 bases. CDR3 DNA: TGTGCCAGCAGTCCGGAACCGGCGAACACCGGGGAGCTGTTTTTT. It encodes CASSPEPANTGELFF.